This TCR beta chain stems from a study of beta chain features in type 1 diabetes (dated by TCRdb to the late 2010s). Regarding the study in general: No differences in mean age, gender distribution, total cell number or subset yield were found between patients and healthy donors. Naive and central memory subsets were obtained from all 30 or so donors, but regulatory and stem cell-like memory subsets were isolated from only 8 patients and 8 healthy donors. A total of 85 million to 110 million sorted cells were examined across all samples, and RNA yield correlated strongly with the number of cells per subset. In the study, recently diagnosed type 1 diabetes patients and matched healthy donors were compared on the TCRB repertoires of their sorted circulating CD4+ T cell subsets.

Study-level results and caveats: Because cDNA was sequenced instead of genomic DNA, activated cells with high expression could be over-represented, although the groups did not differ in activation or CD3 levels. Naive, central memory and regulatory TCRB repertoires appeared to be more similar among patients than among healthy donors. HLA sub-analyses involved small numbers of individuals, so any influence of HLA type on TCRB rearrangement remained unresolved. A moderate but significant shortening of TCRB CDR3 length was observed in type 1 diabetes patients in all four CD4+ subsets. PCR might favor shorter templates, but patient and control samples were amplified and corrected together, so any skew would affect both groups equally. At VDJ recombination sites, patients with type 1 diabetes made fewer insertions and deleted more nucleotides, a pattern implying thymic rearrangement abnormalities.

Inclusive of the bounding cysteine and phenylalanine, the CDR3 is 13 residues long. Only the CDR3 DNA stays, 39 bases, in frame from base 1. V and J are trimmed by 10 bases and 3 bases, and the gene matches miss 5 bases of the junction. The germline V gene encodes CDR1 ENHRY and CDR2 SYGVKD. All of the isolated RNA was reverse transcribed with the High Capacity cDNA Reverse Transcription Kit, so expressed TCRB transcripts were sequenced. Deep immunoSEQ sequencing was applied to naive, central memory and regulatory T cell samples, giving an average of around 4 million total reads per sample. Sorted cells were lysed in RLT buffer and RNA was extracted with DNase-treated RNeasy Micro or Mini kits, depending on cell number. To prevent cross-contamination, every cell subset was processed on its own, while patient and healthy donor samples were processed together. TCRB sequences were amplified from cDNA with the immunoSEQ multiplex PCR, producing 87-bp fragments spanning the CDR3 region. Sequencing of the amplicons was done on the Illumina HiSeq platform. The original methods were these. PCR bias was computationally corrected using synthetic template baselines, reads within Hamming distance 2 were collapsed, and singletons that could not be merged were discarded. Reads were aligned against IMGT so that V, D and J genes, CDR3 length and insertions or deletions at six rearrangement sites could be assigned. Within each subset, clonotype counts were normalized to the number of sorted cells before true diversity and Gini coefficients were calculated with the tcR R package. The overlap coefficient, calculated on TCRB nucleotide sequences, was used to quantify repertoire sharing. Out-of-frame TCRB sequences from naive cells were analyzed to stand in for the pre-selection repertoire. What TCRdb holds here is the immuneACCESS table cut down to in-frame rearrangements. Part of the clones is not present; checked against another copy, under half of the missing clones reflect an unresolved V gene, and the others are unexplained. Clone size and the V and J calls come from that table; the DNA yielded D and trimming. The sample contains nearly 250,000 clones, 68% of them found a single time. About 0.05% of the sample is held by the ten biggest clonotypes.

Details on this clone: There is no known antigen for this receptor. Nothing much larger sits one base from this clone, and base qualities are not available.

Each donor gave one peripheral blood draw, averaging approximately 120 mL, which was collected into heparinised tubes. Using a panel that included CD45RO, CCR7, CD25, CD127, CD95 and CD27, naive, central memory, regulatory and stem cell-like memory CD4+ T cells were sorted on a BD FACSAria II. All sorted populations exceeded 95% purity. PBMCs were separated immediately by Lymphoprep density gradient centrifugation and were stained directly, without being cultured. So that batch effects would be minimized, each experiment stained and sorted samples in pairs, pairing one healthy donor with one patient.

This sequence was found in a man aged 25-40 years in good health. The sample taken for sequencing was naive CD4+ T cells from blood. The cell subset or site label corresponds to: true naive CD4+ T cells. This chain is built from TRBV10-3 and TRBJ2-5; the central 10 bases match TRBD1. In nucleotides, the sequence is TGTGCCACCGGGACAGGGGAGGAAGAGACCCAGTACTTC. This is translated as CATGTGEEETQYF.